This T cell receptor beta chain was observed in a study of cytomegalovirus exposure and HLA in healthy donors. General study results and limits: The listing of 150 to 200 TCR beta chains classed them as cytomegalovirus-associated. TCR beta V- and J-gene trimming, according to a later analysis, was linked to a missense DCLRE1C variant.

The donors were healthy bone marrow donors. The PCR contained 60 Vbeta and 13 Jbeta primers. Study processing details: Later, roughly 77 million unique TCR beta chains were counted in an analysis, and roughly 10 million of them were shared. TCRdb's copy holds only in-frame clones and misses some; the assay was immunoSEQ multiplex PCR. D and trimming were read from the DNA, whereas the V and J calls and clone size are those reported in that table. In the table there are roughly 120,000 clones, 55% to 75% of which are singletons. Regarding this clone: Its antigen is unidentified.

The CDR3 is 13 residues long. Between the trimmed V and J ends, which lost 3 bases and 6 bases, there was a span of 12 bases. Germline CDR1 and CDR2: SGHRS and YFSETQ. The receptor's source is a woman in her 40s in good health and CMV-seropositive. Input material: PBMCs. The rearrangement uses TRBV5-1 and TRBJ1-2; maybe TRBD1 (6 bases). CDR3 loop: CASSWDKGDGYTF. The DNA for the CDR3 is TGCGCCAGCAGCTGGGACAAAGGGGATGGCTACACCTTC.